This T cell receptor (beta chain) emerged from a study of cytomegalovirus exposure and HLA in healthy donors. General study results and limits: In a later analysis, most CMV-associated TCR beta chains appeared HLA-restricted. The study found most TCR sequences rare, yet found some public TCRs in many donors. Reports showed the classifier diagnosing cytomegalovirus status with high specificity and sensitivity.

Comments on this clone: Its specificity is not known.

Germline V lookup: CDR1 KGHSH, CDR2 LQKENI. The CDR3 is 16 residues long. The V gene end was trimmed by 1 base and the J gene end by 1 base; junction bases not matched to a gene: 1. The primer mix had 60 Vbeta and 13 Jbeta primers. Per the study methods: Some 80 million unique TCR beta chains, some 11 million shared, were counted in a later analysis. Profiling relied on immunoSEQ multiplex PCR, and the TCRdb table lists in-frame clones only, not all of them. The V and J calls and clone size come from that table; D and trimming were worked out from the DNA. The sample holds around 150,000 clones, less than 80% seen once.

The rearrangement joins TRBV18 to TRBJ2-2; 9 nucleotides match TRBD2. The specimen sequenced was PBMCs. The TCR was taken from a man aged 35 to 55 in good health and CMV-seropositive. The chain's CDR3 is CASSPRTSENTGELFF. In DNA, the CDR3 is TGTGCCAGCTCACCACGGACTAGCGAGAACACCGGGGAGCTGTTTTTT.